The clone carrying this T cell receptor (beta chain) was seen repeatedly, ten times or more. The target antigen is unknown. CDR3 length equals 15 residues. V gave up 4 bases and J gave up 2 bases; unmatched junction bases: 2. CDR1 is MNHEY and CDR2 is SVGEGT in the germline V gene. The data stem from a study of identical twins. Study results and limitations: Modelling approaches yielded underestimates of out-of-frame TCR alpha sharing between monozygotic twins.

A universal primer site was added by template switching, and unique molecular identifiers were carried by the cDNA. TCRdb used MiXCR to reprocess the 5' RACE reads, holding one entry per CDR3 protein. Here the sample spans 200,000 to 250,000 distinct CDR3 sequences, approximately 7% being singletons. Every one of the donors was a healthy Caucasian. The same sample was also studied in work on yellow fever vaccine responses in identical twins.

Sequenced sample: memory (CD45RO+) T cells sorted from blood. J is TRBJ2-1 and V is TRBV6-2 or TRBV6-3, with 10 bases lining up with TRBD2. The sequence came from a woman under 30 in good health. The CDR3 spells CASSSSGGAYNEQFF. The CDR3 bases are TGTGCCAGCAGTTCGAGCGGGGGGGCCTACAATGAGCAGTTCTTC.